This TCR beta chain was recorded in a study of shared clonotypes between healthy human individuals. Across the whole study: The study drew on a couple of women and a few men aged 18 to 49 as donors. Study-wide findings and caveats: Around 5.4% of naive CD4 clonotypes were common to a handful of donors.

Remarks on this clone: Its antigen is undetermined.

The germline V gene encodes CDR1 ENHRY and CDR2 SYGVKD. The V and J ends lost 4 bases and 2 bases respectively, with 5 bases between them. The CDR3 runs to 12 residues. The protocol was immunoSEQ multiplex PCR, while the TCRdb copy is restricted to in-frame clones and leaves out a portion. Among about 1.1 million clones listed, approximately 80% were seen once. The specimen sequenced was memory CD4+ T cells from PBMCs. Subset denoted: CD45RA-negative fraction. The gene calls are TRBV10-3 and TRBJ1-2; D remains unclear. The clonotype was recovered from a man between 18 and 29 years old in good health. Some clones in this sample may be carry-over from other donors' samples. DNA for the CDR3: TGTGCCATCAGTGGAAACAACTATGGCTACACCTTC. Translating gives CAISGNNYGYTF.